A single sample is the source of the 30 T cell receptor beta chains below, sequenced in a study of T-cell memory formation after mild COVID-19. MiXCR, run by TCRdb on the 5' RACE reads, gives a single entry per CDR3 protein. Of 200,000 or so distinct CDR3 sequences listed, about 16% were seen once; the top ten hold 2.4%. The sample comprised PBMCs or a T cell subset sorted from them (not recorded which). Receptor source: an adult woman who had mild COVID-19 (a few samples of this study predate the infection). Cell type and time point are not known.

This clonotype was detected a few times. The chain uses TRBV29-1 and TRBJ1-2, with D uncertain. The germline CDR1 and CDR2 sequences are SQVTM and ANQGSEA. CDR3 length: 9 residues. The CDR3 DNA follows: TGCAGTATAAGCGAGGGCTACACCTTC. Protein sequence: CSISEGYTF.

The rearrangement links TRBV7-2 to TRBJ2-7, with D unresolved. Germline V gene lookup returns CDR1 SGHTA and CDR2 FQGNSA. Trimming left V 1 base short and J 13 bases short, with 2 bases between. CDR3 length: 8 amino acids. The CDR3 nucleotides read TGTGCCAGCAGCTTAGATTACTTC. This translates into CASSLDYF.

This clonotype occurred a few times. The chain is built from TRBV12-3 or TRBV12-4 and TRBJ2-3; D is ambiguous. The V end lost 1 base, the J end lost 5 bases, and 7 bases lay between the germline ends. This CDR3 is 13 amino acids long. For the CDR3, the DNA is TGTGCCAGCAGTTTAGAGCGTCAAGATACGCAGTATTTT. It is translated as CASSLERQDTQYF.

This clonotype was seen a few times. The rearrangement joins TRBV18 to TRBJ1-6; 9 nucleotides align to TRBD1. Germline V gene data show CDR1 as KGHSH and CDR2 as LQKENI. The CDR3 has 15 amino acids. V shed 2 bases and J 8 bases; nucleotides not matched to a gene: 4. CDR3 nucleotide sequence: TGTGCCAGCTCACCAGCGACAGGGGGTGATTCACCCCTCCACTTT. Translated, it gives CASSPATGGDSPLHF.

This clonotype turned up a few times. The rearrangement links TRBV12-3 or TRBV12-4 to TRBJ2-6, with 8 bases matching TRBD2. V lost 6 bases to trimming and J lost 0 bases; unmatched junction nucleotides: 10. This CDR3 has 18 residues. CDR3 loop: CASSPTLAAISGANVLTF. Here the CDR3 DNA reads TGTGCCAGCAGCCCAACACTAGCGGCTATCTCTGGGGCCAACGTCCTGACTTTC.

This clonotype was counted only a few times. The rearrangement links TRBV19 to TRBJ2-3, with TRBD1 as a possible D gene (8 bases). This CDR3 spans 13 amino acids. Trimming removed 9 bases at V and 4 bases at J, with 14 bases between. Germline-derived CDR1 and CDR2 are LNHDA and SQIVND (reference sequence). CDR3 loop: CASRQGRADTQYF. For the CDR3, the DNA is TGTGCCAGCCGACAGGGGAGGGCAGATACGCAGTATTTT. Together with reference TRBV19 and TRBJ2-3, the CDR3 gives the full variable domain: DGGITQSPKYLFRKEGQNVTLSCEQNLNHDAMYWYRQDPGQGLRLIYYSQIVNDFQKGDIAEGYSVSREKKESFPLTVTSAQKNPTAFYLCASRQGRADTQYFGPGTRLTVL.

This clonotype was counted only a few times. This rearrangement joins TRBV19 to TRBJ2-1; 8 bases align to TRBD1. The CDR3 contains 14 residues. With 5 bases clipped from V and 5 bases from J, the junction kept 5 bases outside the gene matches. Germline V gene data show CDR1 as LNHDA and CDR2 as SQIVND (reference sequence). As DNA, the CDR3 is TGTGCCAGTAGTGCAACAGGGGGGAACAATGAGCAGTTCTTC. Protein sequence: CASSATGGNNEQFF.

V usage is TRBV10-3 and J usage is TRBJ1-1; the match to TRBD1 covers 8 bases. There are 18 residues in the CDR3. V lost 0 bases to trimming and J lost 0 bases; unmatched junction nucleotides: 9. CDR1 is ENHRY and CDR2 is SYGVKD in the germline V gene. DNA for the CDR3: TGTGCCATCAGTGAGTCGTTCATAACAGGGGGGTTGAACACTGAAGCTTTCTTT. It specifies CAISESFITGGLNTEAFF.

This clonotype was detected only a few times. This sequence joins TRBV29-1 and TRBJ2-4, with 9 positions matching TRBD1. Looked up from germline, CDR1 is SQVTM and CDR2 is ANQGSEA. CDR3 length: 14 residues. V trimming: 3 bases; J trimming: 12 bases; junction bases outside the gene matches: 12. CDR3 region: CSVDGGGQGRNQYF. CDR3 in DNA: TGCAGCGTTGATGGAGGGGGACAGGGACGGAATCAGTACTTC.

For this clonotype: This may stem from a read error, because a much larger clone lies one nucleotide away. This chain connects TRBV3-1 to TRBJ2-7; 7 positions match TRBD1. This CDR3 spans 13 amino acids. With 4 bases clipped from V and 3 bases from J, the junction kept 3 bases outside the gene matches. CDR1 is LGHDT and CDR2 is YNNKEL in the germline V gene (reference sequence). The CDR3 sequence is CASSRGQNYEQYF. DNA for the CDR3: TGTGCCAGCAGCCGGGGACAGAACTACGAGCAGTACTTC.

The gene calls are TRBV5-1 and TRBJ2-5; perhaps TRBD1 as D (5 bases). V was cut by 0 bases and J by 5 bases, with 11 bases left in between. CDR1 and CDR2 from the germline V gene are SGHRS and YFSETQ. The CDR3 is made up of 14 amino acids. CDR3 protein: CASSLDRSSETQYF. In DNA, the CDR3 is TGCGCCAGCAGCTTGGACAGGTCTAGTGAGACCCAGTACTTC.

This clonotype was seen only a few times. The V call is TRBV5-1, the J call TRBJ2-6; D possibly corresponds to TRBD1 (6 bases). Germline assignment: CDR1 SGHRS and CDR2 YFSETQ. The V gene lost 2 bases and the J gene lost 0 bases, with 12 bases spanning the gap. This CDR3 is 17 amino acids long. CDR3 residues: CASSLGGTISGANVLTF. Written as DNA, the CDR3 is TGCGCCAGCAGCTTAGGGGGAACCATCTCTGGGGCCAACGTCCTGACTTTC. Full variable domain (missing parts from reference TRBV5-1 and TRBJ2-6): KAGVTQTPRYLIKTRGQQVTLSCSPISGHRSVSWYQQTPGQGLQFLFEYFSETQRNKGNFPGRFSGRQFSNSRSEMNVSTLELGDSALYLCASSLGGTISGANVLTFGAGSRLTVL.

The gene calls are TRBV7-8 and TRBJ2-5; 9 nucleotides align to TRBD1. CDR3 length: 14 amino acids. V lost 4 bases to trimming and J lost 4 bases; unmatched junction nucleotides: 4. Germline V lookup: CDR1 SGHVS, CDR2 FQNEAQ. For the CDR3, the DNA is TGTGCCAGCAGCTGGGGGACAGGGCCAGAGACCCAGTACTTC. Protein sequence: CASSWGTGPETQYF.

This chain joins TRBV7-4 and TRBJ2-5; a possible D gene is TRBD1 (6 bases). The CDR3 consists of 24 residues. Trimming stripped 0 bases from V and 8 bases from J, with 43 bases between. The germline V gene has CDR1 SGHVT and CDR2 SQSDAQ. The CDR3 region has the DNA TGTGCCAGCAGCTTAGCCCCTTTCCCAGGGGACAAGACAAGAGACCCAGTACGGCACGGAACCCAGTACTTC. This codes for CASSLAPFPGDKTRDPVRHGTQYF.

This clonotype was counted a few times. This chain joins TRBV6-1 and TRBJ1-2, with unresolved D. Germline lookup yields CDR1 MNHNS and CDR2 SASEGT. The V end lost 1 base, the J end lost 3 bases, and 6 bases lay between the germline ends. The CDR3 has 13 residues. The CDR3 is CASSEVRDYGYTF. CDR3 coding DNA: TGTGCCAGCAGTGAAGTCAGAGACTATGGCTACACCTTC.

V is TRBV5-1 and J is TRBJ2-2; TRBD1 aligns across 9 bases. Germline V gene lookup returns CDR1 SGHRS and CDR2 YFSETQ. The V segment lost 6 bases and the J segment 3 bases; nucleotides outside the gene matches: 9. The CDR3 consists of 16 residues. CDR3 DNA: TGCGCCAGCACTCCTCCCGGACAGGGGTACACCGGGGAGCTGTTTTTT. This gives the protein CASTPPGQGYTGELFF.

This clonotype was found a few times. This sequence joins TRBV6-5 and TRBJ1-6; no definite D call. Germline CDR1 reads MNHEY; CDR2 reads SVGAGI. Trimming left V 6 bases short and J 7 bases short, with 10 bases between. The CDR3 contains 13 residues. CDR3 in DNA: TGTGCCAGCAGGGACGGTGGAAATTCACCCCTCCACTTT. Encoded protein: CASRDGGNSPLHF.

The chain carries TRBV18 and TRBJ1-1; D gene uncertain. The CDR3 consists of 13 residues. From germline, CDR1 is KGHSH and CDR2 LQKENI. Trimming removed 5 bases at V and 3 bases at J, with 10 bases between. CDR3 bases: TGTGCCAGCTCAAGCAGACGGGACACTGAAGCTTTCTTT. Translating gives CASSSRRDTEAFF.

This chain links TRBV18 with TRBJ1-4, with 8 bases aligning to TRBD1. The junction had 5 bases not matched to a gene; V was cut back by 2 bases and J by 0 bases. Germline V CDR1 and CDR2: KGHSH, LQKENI. This CDR3 has 17 amino acids. Here the CDR3 reads CASSPGTGYATNEKLFF. CDR3 sequence (DNA): TGTGCCAGCTCACCAGGGACAGGTTATGCAACTAATGAAAAACTGTTTTTT.

This clonotype was observed a handful of times. J is TRBJ2-7 and V is TRBV7-6; 9 nucleotides match TRBD2. Trimming cost V 5 bases and J 0 bases; bases outside gene matches: 5. The CDR3 spans 15 residues. Germline V gene data show CDR1 as SGHVS and CDR2 as FNYEAQ. In DNA, the CDR3 is TGTGCCAGCAGCCCCAGACTAGCGGCCTCCTACGAGCAGTACTTC. It codes for CASSPRLAASYEQYF. Based on the CDR3 plus reference TRBV7-6 and TRBJ2-7, the full variable domain is GAGVSQSPRYKVTKRGQDVALRCDPISGHVSLYWYRQALGQGPEFLTYFNYEAQQDKSGLPNDRFSAERPEGSISTLTIQRTEQRDSAMYRCASSPRLAASYEQYFGPGTRLTVT.

The chain employs TRBV7-6 and TRBJ2-5; tentatively, D is TRBD2 (5 bases). With 5 bases removed from V and 1 base from J, the gap between germline ends came to 17 bases. Germline V gene lookup returns CDR1 SGHVS and CDR2 FNYEAQ. The CDR3 has 16 residues. The CDR3 region is CASSPSRGYRQETQYF. The DNA for the CDR3 is TGTGCCAGCAGCCCTTCCCGAGGGTACCGCCAAGAGACCCAGTACTTC.

The chain links TRBV7-2 to TRBJ2-3; TRBD2 matches 7 bases. The germline V gene encodes CDR1 SGHTA and CDR2 FQGNSA. CDR3 length equals 13 residues. J lost 10 bases, V lost 5 bases, and 9 bases had no gene match. DNA of the CDR3: TGTGCCAGCAGCCCCCTCCCGGGAGGTGCGCAGTATTTT. Translated: CASSPLPGGAQYF. The complete variable domain, with remaining parts taken from reference TRBV7-2 and TRBJ2-3, reads GAGVSQSPSNKVTEKGKDVELRCDPISGHTALYWYRQSLGQGLEFLIYFQGNSAPDKSGLPSDRFSAERTGGSVSTLTIQRTQQEDSAVYLCASSPLPGGAQYFGPGTRLTVL.

The chain combines TRBV20-1 with TRBJ1-5; D is ambiguous. The germline V gene has CDR1 DFQATT and CDR2 SNEGSKA (reference sequence). The CDR3 has 14 amino acids. The V end lost 7 bases, the J end lost 5 bases, and 18 bases lay between the germline ends. The CDR3 loop is CSVTKPGFDQPQHF. In DNA form, the CDR3 reads TGCAGTGTCACGAAACCAGGATTCGATCAGCCCCAGCATTTT.

The chain employs TRBV9 and TRBJ1-3; D gene uncertain. Trimming pared 3 bases from V and 3 bases from J, leaving 10 bases between. CDR1 SGDLS and CDR2 YYNGEE come from the germline V gene. This CDR3 is built from 14 residues. The CDR3 reads CASSGDRIGNTIYF. In DNA, the CDR3 is TGTGCCAGCAGCGGAGACCGAATTGGAAACACCATATATTTT. The entire variable domain, with the rest obtained from reference TRBV9 and TRBJ1-3, is as follows: DSGVTQTPKHLITATGQRVTLRCSPRSGDLSVYWYQQSLDQGLQFLIQYYNGEERAKGNILERFSAQQFPDLHSELNLSSLELGDSALYFCASSGDRIGNTIYFGEGSWLTVV.

V gene TRBV12-3 or TRBV12-4 combines with J gene TRBJ1-1; 10 nucleotides line up with TRBD1. Losses at the gene ends were 6 bases for V and 3 bases for J; bases not matched to a gene: 4. CDR3 size: 14 residues. In DNA, the CDR3 is TGTGCCAGCAGCCGACAGGGGGCGGACACTGAAGCTTTCTTT. This gives the protein CASSRQGADTEAFF.

The chain combines TRBV7-3 with TRBJ2-6, with no clear D. The CDR3 runs to 15 residues. Trimming removed 8 bases at V and 0 bases at J, with 11 bases between. CDR1 and CDR2 (germline): SGHTA, FQGTGA. CDR3 sequence reads: CASGHGSSGANVLTF. Written as DNA, the CDR3 is TGTGCCAGCGGTCACGGCAGCTCTGGGGCCAACGTCCTGACTTTC.

This chain uses TRBV9 with TRBJ2-7; 9 nucleotides agree with TRBD1. CDR1 is SGDLS, CDR2 YYNGEE, per germline. The J segment lost 6 bases and the V segment lost 3 bases, leaving 10 bases of the junction unmatched. The CDR3 runs to 15 residues. The CDR3 reads CASSARDRASAEQYF. The CDR3 bases are TGTGCCAGCAGCGCCCGGGACAGGGCCTCCGCCGAGCAGTACTTC.

This clonotype was counted between two and nine times. J is TRBJ2-5 and V is TRBV6-5; D unresolved. Germline V lookup: CDR1 MNHEY, CDR2 SVGAGI. The length of the CDR3 is 13 residues. V lost 3 bases, J lost 9 bases, and 14 bases lay in between. The CDR3 DNA reads TGTGCCAGCAGTTATTCGCAGCCCACGGCCCAGTACTTC. It codes for CASSYSQPTAQYF.

The sample holds a few counts of this clonotype. One junction end does not reproduce the germline sequence, and a read error may be involved. The CDR3 region is CSPRVKASGSFADTQYF. CDR3 in DNA: TGCAGTCCTAGAGTTAAAGCTAGCGGGAGTTTCGCAGATACGCAGTATTTT. The V and J genes are TRBV20-1 and TRBJ2-3; 10 bases map to TRBD2. From germline, CDR1 is DFQATT and CDR2 SNEGSKA (reference sequence). The CDR3 has 17 residues.

The CDR3 DNA reads as TGCAGCGTTCGTCGCGCGGGAGCCTACGAGCAGTACTTC. It yields the protein CSVRRAGAYEQYF. This rearrangement joins TRBV29-1 to TRBJ2-7; 7 bases are a match to TRBD2. CDR1 and CDR2 (germline): SQVTM, ANQGSEA. This CDR3 spans 13 amino acids. V shed 5 bases, J shed 2 bases, and the junction held 6 bases outside the gene matches.